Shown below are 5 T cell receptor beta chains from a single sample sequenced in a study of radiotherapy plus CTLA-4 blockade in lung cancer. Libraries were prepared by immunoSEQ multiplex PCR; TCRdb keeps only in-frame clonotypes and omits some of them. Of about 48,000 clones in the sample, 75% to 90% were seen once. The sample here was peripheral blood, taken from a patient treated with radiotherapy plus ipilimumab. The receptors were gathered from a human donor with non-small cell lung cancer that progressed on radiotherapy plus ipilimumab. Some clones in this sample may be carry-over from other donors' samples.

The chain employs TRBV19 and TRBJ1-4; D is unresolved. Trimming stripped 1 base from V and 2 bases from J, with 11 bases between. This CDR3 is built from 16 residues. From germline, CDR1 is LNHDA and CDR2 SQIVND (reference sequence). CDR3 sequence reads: CASSIGVGVTNEKLFF. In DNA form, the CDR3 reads TGTGCCAGTAGTATAGGTGTCGGGGTTACTAATGAAAAACTGTTTTTT.

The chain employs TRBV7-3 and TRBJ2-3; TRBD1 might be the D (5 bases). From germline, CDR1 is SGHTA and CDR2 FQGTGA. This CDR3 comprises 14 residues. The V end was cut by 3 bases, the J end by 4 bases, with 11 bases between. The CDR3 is CASSFSTRADTQYF. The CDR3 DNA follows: TGTGCCAGCAGCTTCAGTACCAGGGCAGATACGCAGTATTTT.

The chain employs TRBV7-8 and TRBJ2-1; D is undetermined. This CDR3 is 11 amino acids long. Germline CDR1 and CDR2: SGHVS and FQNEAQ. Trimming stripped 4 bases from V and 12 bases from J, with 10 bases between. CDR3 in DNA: TGTGCCAGCAGCTCGGCGGAACCGCAGTTCTTC. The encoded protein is CASSSAEPQFF.

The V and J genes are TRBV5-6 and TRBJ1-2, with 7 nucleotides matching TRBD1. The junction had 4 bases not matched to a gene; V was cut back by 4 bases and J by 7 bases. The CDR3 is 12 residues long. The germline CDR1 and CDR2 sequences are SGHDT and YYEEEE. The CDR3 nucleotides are TGTGCCAGCAGCCTTAGACAGGGTGGCTACACCTTC. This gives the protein CASSLRQGGYTF. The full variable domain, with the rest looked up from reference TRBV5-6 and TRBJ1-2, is DAGVTQSPTHLIKTRGQQVTLRCSPKSGHDTVSWYQQALGQGPQFIFQYYEEEERQRGNFPDRFSGHQFPNYSSELNVNALLLGDSALYLCASSLRQGGYTFGSGTRLTVV.

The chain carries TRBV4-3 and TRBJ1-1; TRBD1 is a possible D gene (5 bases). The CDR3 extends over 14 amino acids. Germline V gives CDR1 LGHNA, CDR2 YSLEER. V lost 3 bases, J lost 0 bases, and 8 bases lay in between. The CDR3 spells CASSQVRVNTEAFF. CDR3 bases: TGCGCCAGCAGCCAGGTCAGGGTGAACACTGAAGCTTTCTTT.